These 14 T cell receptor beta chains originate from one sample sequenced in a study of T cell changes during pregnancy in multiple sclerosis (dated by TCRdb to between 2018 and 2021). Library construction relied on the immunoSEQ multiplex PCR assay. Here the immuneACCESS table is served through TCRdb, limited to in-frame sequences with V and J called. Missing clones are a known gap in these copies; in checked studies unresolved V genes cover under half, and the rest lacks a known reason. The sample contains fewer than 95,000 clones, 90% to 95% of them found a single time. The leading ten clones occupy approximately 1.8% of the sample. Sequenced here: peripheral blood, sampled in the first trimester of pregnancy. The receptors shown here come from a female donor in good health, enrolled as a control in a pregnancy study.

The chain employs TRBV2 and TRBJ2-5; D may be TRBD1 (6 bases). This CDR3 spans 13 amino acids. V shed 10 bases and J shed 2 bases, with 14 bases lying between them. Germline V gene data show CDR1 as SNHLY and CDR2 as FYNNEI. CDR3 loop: CATRGQGQETQYF. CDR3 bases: TGTGCCACCAGGGGCCAAGGTCAAGAGACCCAGTACTTC.

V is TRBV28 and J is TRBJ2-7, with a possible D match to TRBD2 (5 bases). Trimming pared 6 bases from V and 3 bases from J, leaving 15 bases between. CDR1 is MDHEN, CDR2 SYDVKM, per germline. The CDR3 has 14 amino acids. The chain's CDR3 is CASSPPGGRYEQYF. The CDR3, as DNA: TGTGCCAGCAGCCCCCCCGGAGGTCGCTACGAGCAGTACTTC.

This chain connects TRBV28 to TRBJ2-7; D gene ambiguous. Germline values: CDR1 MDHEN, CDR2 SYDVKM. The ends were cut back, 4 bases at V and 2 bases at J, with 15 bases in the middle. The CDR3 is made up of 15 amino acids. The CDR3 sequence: CASSSPQRVAYEQYF. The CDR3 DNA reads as TGTGCCAGCAGTTCGCCCCAGCGCGTGGCCTACGAGCAGTACTTC.

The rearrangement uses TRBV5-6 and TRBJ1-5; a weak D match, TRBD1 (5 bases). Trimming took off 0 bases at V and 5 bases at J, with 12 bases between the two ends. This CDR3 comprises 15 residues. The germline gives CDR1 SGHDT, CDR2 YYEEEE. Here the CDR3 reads CASSLGSGGYQPQHF. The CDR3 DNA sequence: TGTGCCAGCAGCTTGGGGTCGGGGGGGTATCAGCCCCAGCATTTT.

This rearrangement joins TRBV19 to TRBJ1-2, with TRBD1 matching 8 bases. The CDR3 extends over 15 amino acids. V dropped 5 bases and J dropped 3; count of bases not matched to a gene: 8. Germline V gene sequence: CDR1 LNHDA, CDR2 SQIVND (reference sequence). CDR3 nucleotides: TGTGCCAGTAGTGCCCGACAGGGGCTGGACTATGGCTACACCTTC. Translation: CASSARQGLDYGYTF.

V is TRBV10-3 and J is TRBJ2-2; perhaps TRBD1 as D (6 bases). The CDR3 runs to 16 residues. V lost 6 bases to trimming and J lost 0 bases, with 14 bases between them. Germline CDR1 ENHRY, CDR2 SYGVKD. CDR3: CAIRATGHANTGELFF. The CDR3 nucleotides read TGTGCCATCAGAGCAACGGGACACGCGAACACCGGGGAGCTGTTTTTT.

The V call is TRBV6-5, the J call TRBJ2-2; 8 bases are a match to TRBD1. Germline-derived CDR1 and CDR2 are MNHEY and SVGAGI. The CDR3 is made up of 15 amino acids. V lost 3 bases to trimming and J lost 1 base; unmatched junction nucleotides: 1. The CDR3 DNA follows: TGTGCCAGCAGTTATGACAGGGGGAACACCGGGGAGCTGTTTTTT. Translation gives CASSYDRGNTGELFF.

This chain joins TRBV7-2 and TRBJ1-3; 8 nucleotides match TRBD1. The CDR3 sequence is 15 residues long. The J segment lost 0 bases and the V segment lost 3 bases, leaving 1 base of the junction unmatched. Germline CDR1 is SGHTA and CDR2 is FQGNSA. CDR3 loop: CASSFDRGSGNTIYF. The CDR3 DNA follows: TGTGCCAGCAGCTTCGACAGGGGCTCTGGAAACACCATATATTTT.

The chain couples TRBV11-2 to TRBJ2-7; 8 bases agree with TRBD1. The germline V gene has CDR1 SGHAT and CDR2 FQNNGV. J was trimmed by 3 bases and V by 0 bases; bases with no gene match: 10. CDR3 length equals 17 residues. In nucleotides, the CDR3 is TGTGCCAGCAGCTTAGAGTTGGCCCCGACAGGGGACTACGAGCAGTACTTC. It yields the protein CASSLELAPTGDYEQYF.

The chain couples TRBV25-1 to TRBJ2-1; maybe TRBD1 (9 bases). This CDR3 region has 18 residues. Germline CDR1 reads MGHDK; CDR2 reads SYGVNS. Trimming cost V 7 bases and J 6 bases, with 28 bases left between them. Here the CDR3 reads CASKGGQGLSGGLNEQFF. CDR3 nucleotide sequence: TGTGCCAGCAAGGGGGGACAGGGTCTAAGCGGGGGCCTCAATGAGCAGTTCTTC.

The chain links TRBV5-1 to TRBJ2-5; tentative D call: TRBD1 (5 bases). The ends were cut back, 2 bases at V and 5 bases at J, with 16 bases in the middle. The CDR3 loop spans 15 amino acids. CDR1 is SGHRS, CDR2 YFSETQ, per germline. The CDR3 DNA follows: TGCGCCAGCAGCTTACCCCGAGTGGGGCGGGAGACCCAGTACTTC. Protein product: CASSLPRVGRETQYF.

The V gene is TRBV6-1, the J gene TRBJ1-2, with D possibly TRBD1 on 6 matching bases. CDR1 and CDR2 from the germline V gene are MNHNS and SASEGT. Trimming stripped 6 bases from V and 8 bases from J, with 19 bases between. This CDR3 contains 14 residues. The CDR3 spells CASSREDSPIGYTF. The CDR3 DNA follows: TGTGCCAGCAGCCGGGAGGACAGCCCGATAGGCTACACCTTC.

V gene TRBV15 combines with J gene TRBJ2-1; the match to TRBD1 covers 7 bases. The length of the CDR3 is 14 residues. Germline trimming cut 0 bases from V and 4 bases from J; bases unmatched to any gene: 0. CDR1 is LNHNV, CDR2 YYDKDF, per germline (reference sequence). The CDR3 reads CATSRETGYNEQFF. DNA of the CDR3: TGTGCCACCAGCAGAGAGACAGGGTACAATGAGCAGTTCTTC.

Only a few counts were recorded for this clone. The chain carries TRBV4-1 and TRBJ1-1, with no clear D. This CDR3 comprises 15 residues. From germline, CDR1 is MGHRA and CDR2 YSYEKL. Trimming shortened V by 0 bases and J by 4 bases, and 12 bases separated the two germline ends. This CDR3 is CASSQDWAGFTEAFF. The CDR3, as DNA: TGCGCCAGCAGCCAAGATTGGGCGGGTTTCACTGAAGCTTTCTTT.